Below, 30 T cell receptor beta chains from the same sample are listed, as sequenced in a study of T cells after yellow fever vaccination. TCRdb fed the 5' RACE reads into MiXCR, producing one record per CDR3 protein. The sample contains 620,000 or so distinct CDR3 sequences, roughly an eighth of which appear only once. This material consisted of PBMCs, taken on the day of the yellow fever booster vaccination. These receptors all come from a man aged 25-45 years who received the YFV17D yellow fever vaccine.

The chain uses TRBV2 and TRBJ2-6, with D tentatively TRBD1 or TRBD2 (5 bases each). The CDR3 extends over 18 amino acids. Germline CDR1 SNHLY, CDR2 FYNNEI. Trimming stripped 2 bases from V and 0 bases from J, with 14 bases between. The CDR3 nucleotides read TGTGCCAGCAGTGAATTTGGGACGTTCCGCTCTGGGGCCAACGTCCTGACTTTC. Translation gives CASSEFGTFRSGANVLTF.

This clonotype occurred a few times. This chain connects TRBV4-2 to TRBJ2-7, with 7 bases lining up with TRBD1. In germline, CDR1 is LGHNA, CDR2 YNFKEQ. This CDR3 contains 15 residues. The V gene end was trimmed by 0 bases and the J gene end by 7 bases; junction bases not matched to a gene: 9. The CDR3 coding sequence is TGTGCCAGCAGCCAAGAAACAGGGGCCTTTAGTGAGCAGTACTTC. Amino acid sequence: CASSQETGAFSEQYF.

V and J are TRBV19 and TRBJ2-1; TRBD2 matches at 8 bases. The CDR3 totals 14 residues. The germline gives CDR1 LNHDA, CDR2 SQIVND (reference sequence). The V segment lost 5 bases and the J segment 9 bases; nucleotides outside the gene matches: 9. CDR3 coding DNA: TGTGCCAGTAGTGTCGGGAGGGCCTCCAGTGAGCAGTTCTTC. Protein sequence: CASSVGRASSEQFF.

This clonotype was observed a handful of times. This chain uses TRBV7-9 with TRBJ2-3; weak D call: TRBD2 (5 bases). The CDR3 totals 15 residues. V was cut by 4 bases and J by 2 bases, with 13 bases left in between. Germline V gene sequence: CDR1 SEHNR, CDR2 FQNEAQ (reference sequence). In nucleotides, the CDR3 is TGTGCCAGCAGCTCGTTGGAGGCGTTCACAGATACGCAGTATTTT. Protein product: CASSSLEAFTDTQYF.

This clonotype was observed at least ten times. The V and J genes are TRBV19 and TRBJ2-7; D may be TRBD2 (5 bases). V lost 1 base and J lost 7, with 11 bases in between. Germline V gene sequence: CDR1 LNHDA, CDR2 SQIVND (reference sequence). The CDR3 runs 13 residues. CDR3: CASSIGGLKEQYF. As DNA, the CDR3 is TGTGCCAGTAGTATAGGTGGACTTAAGGAGCAGTACTTC.

The DNA of the CDR3 is TGCGCCAGCAGCCAAGATTTCGTGGAGAGCTACGAGCAGTACTTC. This gives the protein CASSQDFVESYEQYF. The chain joins TRBV4-3 to TRBJ2-7; no definite D call. The germline CDR1 and CDR2 sequences are LGHNA and YSLEER. The CDR3 is 15 residues long. Trimming removed 0 bases from V and 3 bases from J, with 12 bases in between.

This clonotype was detected many times. This chain connects TRBV25-1 to TRBJ2-5; either TRBD1 or TRBD2 may supply D (7 bases each). V lost 4 bases to trimming and J lost 6 bases, with 12 bases between them. CDR1 and CDR2 from the germline V gene are MGHDK and SYGVNS. The CDR3 extends over 13 amino acids. The CDR3 is CASSVQGGKTQYF. The CDR3, as DNA: TGTGCCAGCAGTGTTCAGGGGGGGAAGACCCAGTACTTC.

This clonotype appeared a few times. The chain carries TRBV27 and TRBJ2-5; 7 bases line up with TRBD2. CDR1 is MNHEY and CDR2 is SMNVEV in the germline V gene (reference sequence). The CDR3 runs to 13 residues. The trim removed 5 bases at V and 9 bases at J, leaving 9 bases unmatched. As DNA, the CDR3 is TGTGCCAGCAGTACCCGGGAGGTGGGGTCCCAGTACTTC. This codes for CASSTREVGSQYF.

The rearrangement uses TRBV20-1 and TRBJ2-2, with D perhaps matching TRBD2 (6 bases). V gave up 0 bases and J gave up 3 bases, with 14 bases separating them. CDR1 is DFQATT, CDR2 SNEGSKA, per germline (reference sequence). The CDR3 consists of 16 residues. CDR3 DNA sequence: TGCAGTGCTAGAGATCGGGGGTTAGGCGACACCGGGGAGCTGTTTTTT. It encodes CSARDRGLGDTGELFF.

This clonotype was observed a few times. The V gene is TRBV11-2, the J gene TRBJ1-2; a possible D gene is TRBD1 (6 bases). The CDR3 runs 15 residues. Germline V lookup: CDR1 SGHAT, CDR2 FQNNGV. Trimming left V 5 bases short and J 4 bases short, with 17 bases between. The CDR3 sequence: CASSRHRERSYGYTF. CDR3 DNA sequence: TGTGCCAGCAGCCGACACAGGGAGAGATCCTATGGCTACACCTTC.

V usage is TRBV27 and J usage is TRBJ2-1, with 12 nucleotides matching TRBD2. The CDR3 consists of 14 residues. Trimming took 5 bases from V and 9 from J; bases not matched to a gene: 5. Germline CDR1 MNHEY, CDR2 SMNVEV (reference sequence). CDR3 nucleotides: TGTGCCAGCAGTCATCTAGCGGGAGGGGGTGAGCAGTTCTTC. This gives the protein CASSHLAGGGEQFF.

The J gene is TRBJ2-1, the V gene TRBV6-1; 9 bases align to TRBD2. Germline V gene data show CDR1 as MNHNS and CDR2 as SASEGT. Germline trimming cut 2 bases from V and 0 bases from J; bases unmatched to any gene: 2. The CDR3 sequence is 16 residues long. CDR3 bases: TGTGCCAGCAGTGAATTGACTAGCGGCTCCTACAATGAGCAGTTCTTC. This translates into CASSELTSGSYNEQFF.

This sequence joins TRBV20-1 and TRBJ2-1; no reliable D call. V was shortened by 5 bases and J by 0 bases, with 11 bases between the two germline ends. CDR1 is DFQATT, CDR2 SNEGSKA, per germline (reference sequence). The CDR3 covers 14 residues. The CDR3 DNA reads TGCAGTGCTCTTCTCCCGCTCTCCTACAATGAGCAGTTCTTC. The encoded protein is CSALLPLSYNEQFF.

This clonotype was seen a few times. The chain joins TRBV12-3 or TRBV12-4 to TRBJ1-3, with TRBD1 as a possible D gene (5 bases). The ends were cut back, 4 bases at V and 0 bases at J, with 16 bases in the middle. The CDR3 totals 17 residues. The CDR3: CASSSSKGFTSGNTIYF. The CDR3 DNA is TGTGCCAGCAGTTCCTCCAAGGGGTTTACCTCTGGAAACACCATATATTTT.

There are a few counts of this clonotype. The rearrangement links TRBV5-4 to TRBJ2-1, with 8 bases that match TRBD2. Germline lookup yields CDR1 SGHNT and CDR2 YYREEE (reference sequence). Unmatched junction bases numbered 6, after V lost 0 bases and J lost 4 bases. CDR3 length: 16 amino acids. CDR3 in DNA: TGTGCCAGCAGCTTGGGGGCTAGCGGGCCGTACAATGAGCAGTTCTTC. Residues: CASSLGASGPYNEQFF.

V is TRBV20-1 and J is TRBJ2-1, with TRBD1 matching over 8 bases. Germline V CDR1 and CDR2: DFQATT, SNEGSKA (reference sequence). Trimming at V came to 4 bases and at J to 9 bases, leaving 5 bases not matched to a gene. The CDR3 sequence is 12 residues long. The CDR3 coding sequence is TGCAGTGCTATCCACAGGGGGGTTGAGCAGTTCTTC. This translates into CSAIHRGVEQFF.

In its sample, this clonotype was seen a few times. This chain links TRBV14 with TRBJ2-5, with 9 bases matching TRBD1. This CDR3 contains 14 residues. V was clipped by 5 bases and J by 4 bases; unmatched bases: 5. Germline V gives CDR1 SGHDN, CDR2 FVKESK. CDR3 sequence: CASSRQGGRETQYF. The CDR3 region has the DNA TGTGCCAGCAGCAGACAGGGGGGAAGAGAGACCCAGTACTTC.

The rearrangement uses TRBV7-9 and TRBJ1-1; unclear D gene. CDR3 size: 14 residues. V dropped 1 base and J dropped 3 bases, with 9 bases sitting between them. Germline values: CDR1 SEHNR, CDR2 FQNEAQ (reference sequence). DNA for the CDR3: TGTGCCAGCAGCTTAGGTAGCGGGGACACTGAAGCTTTCTTT. This encodes CASSLGSGDTEAFF.

The rearrangement uses TRBV7-2 and TRBJ2-2; TRBD2 matches 13 bases. CDR3 length equals 16 residues. Germline loops: CDR1 SGHTA, CDR2 FQGNSA. V was clipped by 3 bases and J by 8 bases; unmatched bases: 6. The CDR3 sequence is CASSFGLAGAGGELFF. CDR3 bases: TGTGCCAGCAGCTTCGGACTAGCGGGAGCGGGAGGGGAGCTGTTTTTT.

This clonotype was picked up a small number of times. CDR3 region: CAWNPGGHANYGYTF. The CDR3, as DNA: TGTGCCTGGAACCCAGGGGGACATGCTAACTATGGCTACACCTTC. The V gene is TRBV30, the J gene TRBJ1-2, with 7 bases identical to TRBD1. This CDR3 spans 15 amino acids. Germline trimming cut 4 bases from V and 0 bases from J; bases unmatched to any gene: 8. CDR1 is GTSNPN, CDR2 SVGIG, per germline (reference sequence). The full variable domain, completed using reference TRBV30 and TRBJ1-2, is SQTIHQWPATLVQPVGSPLSLECTVEGTSNPNLYWYRQAAGRGLQLLFYSVGIGQISSEVPQNLSASRPQDRQFILSSKKLLLSDSGFYLCAWNPGGHANYGYTFGSGTRLTVV.

The chain employs TRBV12-5 and TRBJ2-1; 9 bases align to TRBD2. Germline-derived CDR1 and CDR2 are LGHNT and FRNRAP. The junction had 8 bases not matched to a gene; V was cut back by 1 base and J by 4 bases. There are 17 residues in the CDR3. The DNA of the CDR3 is TGTGCTAGTGGTTTGGGTATAGCGGGAGTCGGGTACAATGAGCAGTTCTTC. Protein sequence: CASGLGIAGVGYNEQFF.

There are a few counts of this clonotype. This rearrangement joins TRBV9 to TRBJ2-1; D is tentatively TRBD1 or TRBD2 (6 bases each). Germline V gives CDR1 SGDLS, CDR2 YYNGEE. CDR3 length equals 12 residues. Trimming stripped 2 bases from V and 9 bases from J, with 9 bases between. The CDR3 region is CASSVGGGEQFF. CDR3 nucleotides: TGTGCCAGCAGCGTTGGAGGGGGTGAGCAGTTCTTC.

The genes are TRBV2 and TRBJ2-1; perhaps TRBD2 as D (5 bases). V was shortened by 5 bases and J by 4 bases, with 24 bases between the two germline ends. CDR1 is SNHLY and CDR2 is FYNNEI in the germline V gene. The CDR3 is 18 residues long. The CDR3: CASSFTPSGWGSYNEQFF. The CDR3 bases are TGTGCCAGCAGTTTTACACCCTCGGGGTGGGGTTCGTACAATGAGCAGTTCTTC.

The chain is built from TRBV28 and TRBJ1-5, with TRBD1 identical over 11 bases. Germline loops: CDR1 MDHEN, CDR2 SYDVKM. The CDR3 consists of 16 residues. V trimming: 5 bases; J trimming: 7 bases; junction bases outside the gene matches: 10. DNA of the CDR3: TGTGCCAGCAGTACCGGGACAGGGGGAAGTTGGCAGCCCCAGCATTTT. Residues: CASSTGTGGSWQPQHF.

This clonotype was detected many times. The chain joins TRBV5-1 to TRBJ2-2; D possibly corresponds to TRBD1 (6 bases). V was clipped by 2 bases and J by 2 bases, with 10 bases between them. The CDR3 spans 15 residues. CDR1 is SGHRS, CDR2 YFSETQ, per germline. The CDR3 coding sequence is TGCGCCAGCAGCTTTCGAGGGACAAACACCGGGGAGCTGTTTTTT. Translated: CASSFRGTNTGELFF.

As DNA, the CDR3 is TGTGCCAGCAGCCCGTCCTGGGACAGGGCCGGGGAGCTGTTTTTT. Translated, it gives CASSPSWDRAGELFF. V and J are TRBV3-1 and TRBJ2-2; 9 bases map to TRBD1. Germline trimming cut 4 bases from V and 6 bases from J; bases unmatched to any gene: 6. CDR3 length: 15 residues. CDR1 is LGHDT, CDR2 YNNKEL, per germline (reference sequence).

In its sample, this clonotype was seen a few times. This chain links TRBV14 with TRBJ2-1, with D possibly being TRBD1 (6 bases). Trimming left V 3 bases short and J 0 bases short, with 12 bases between. CDR1 is SGHDN, CDR2 FVKESK, per germline. This CDR3 has 16 amino acids. CDR3 DNA sequence: TGTGCCAGCAGCCACGGGACACTTCTCTCCTACAATGAGCAGTTCTTC. This codes for CASSHGTLLSYNEQFF.

This chain connects TRBV5-1 to TRBJ2-3; 11 nucleotides agree with TRBD2. V trimming: 4 bases; J trimming: 7 bases; junction bases outside the gene matches: 5. Germline V gives CDR1 SGHRS, CDR2 YFSETQ. The CDR3 is 14 amino acids. In DNA, the CDR3 is TGCGCCAGCAGCACTAGCGGGGGAATATATACGCAGTATTTT. This gives the protein CASSTSGGIYTQYF.

The chain joins TRBV30 to TRBJ1-1; D is ambiguous. The germline V gene encodes CDR1 GTSNPN and CDR2 SVGIG (reference sequence). Trimming took off 3 bases at V and 1 base at J, with 9 bases between the two ends. This CDR3 contains 13 residues. The CDR3 reads CAWRVTGNTEAFF. Written as DNA, the CDR3 is TGTGCCTGGAGGGTGACTGGGAACACTGAAGCTTTCTTT. Variable domain in full (rest from reference TRBV30 and TRBJ1-1): SQTIHQWPATLVQPVGSPLSLECTVEGTSNPNLYWYRQAAGRGLQLLFYSVGIGQISSEVPQNLSASRPQDRQFILSSKKLLLSDSGFYLCAWRVTGNTEAFFGQGTRLTVV.

This clonotype was found many times. Written as DNA, the CDR3 is TGCAGTCCGGGTAGATTAGCTGACGAGCAGTACTTC. It specifies CSPGRLADEQYF. This chain links TRBV20-1 with TRBJ2-7; D unresolved. Germline CDR1 reads DFQATT; CDR2 reads SNEGSKA (reference sequence). The V end was cut by 8 bases, the J end by 5 bases, with 16 bases between. The CDR3 covers 12 residues.